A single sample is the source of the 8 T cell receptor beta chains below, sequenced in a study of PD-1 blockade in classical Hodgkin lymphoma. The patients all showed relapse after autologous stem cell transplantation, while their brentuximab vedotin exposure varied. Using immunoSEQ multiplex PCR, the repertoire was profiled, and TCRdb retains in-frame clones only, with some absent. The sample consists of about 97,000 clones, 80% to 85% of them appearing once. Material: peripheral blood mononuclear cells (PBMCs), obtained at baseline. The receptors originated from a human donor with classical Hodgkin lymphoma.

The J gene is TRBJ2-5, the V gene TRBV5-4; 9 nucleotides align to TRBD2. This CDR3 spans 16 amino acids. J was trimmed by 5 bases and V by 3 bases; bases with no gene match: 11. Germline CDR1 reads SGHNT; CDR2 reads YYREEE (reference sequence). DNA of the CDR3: TGTGCCAGCAGCTCCCAGAAGGGGACTAGCCTGGAGACCCAGTACTTC. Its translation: CASSSQKGTSLETQYF.

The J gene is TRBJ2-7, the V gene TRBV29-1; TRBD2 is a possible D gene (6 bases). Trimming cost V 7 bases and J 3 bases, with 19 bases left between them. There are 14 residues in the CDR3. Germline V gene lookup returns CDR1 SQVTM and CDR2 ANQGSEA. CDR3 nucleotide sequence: TGCAGCGCCCGAACCGGGACTGACTTCTACGAGCAGTACTTC. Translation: CSARTGTDFYEQYF.

CDR3 protein: CASTEQRGIYTGELFF. CDR3 nucleotides: TGTGCCAGCACAGAGCAGCGCGGGATTTACACCGGGGAGCTGTTTTTT. V and J are TRBV2 and TRBJ2-2, with D possibly matching TRBD2 (6 bases). V shed 7 bases and J shed 3 bases, with 18 bases lying between them. The germline gives CDR1 SNHLY, CDR2 FYNNEI. CDR3 length equals 16 residues.

The CDR3 loop is CASSAGQGSRRYTF. The CDR3 nucleotides are TGCGCCAGCAGCGCTGGACAGGGGAGTCGGCGCTACACCTTC. The rearrangement joins TRBV5-1 to TRBJ1-2; 9 bases line up with TRBD1. V lost 4 bases and J lost 9; bases outside the gene matches: 10. CDR1 SGHRS and CDR2 YFSETQ come from the germline V gene. There are 14 residues in the CDR3.

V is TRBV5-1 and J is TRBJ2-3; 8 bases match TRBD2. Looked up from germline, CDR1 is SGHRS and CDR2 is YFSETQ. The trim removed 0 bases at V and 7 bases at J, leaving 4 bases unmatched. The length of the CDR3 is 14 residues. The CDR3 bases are TGCGCCAGCAGCTTGGCGGGACTAGGGAATACGCAGTATTTT. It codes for CASSLAGLGNTQYF.

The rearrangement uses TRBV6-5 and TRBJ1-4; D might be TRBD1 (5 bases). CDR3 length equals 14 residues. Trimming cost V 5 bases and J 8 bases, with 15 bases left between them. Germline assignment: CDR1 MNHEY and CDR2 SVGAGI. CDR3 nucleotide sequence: TGTGCCAGCAGTAAATCAGGGATTCGAGAAAAACTGTTTTTT. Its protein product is CASSKSGIREKLFF.

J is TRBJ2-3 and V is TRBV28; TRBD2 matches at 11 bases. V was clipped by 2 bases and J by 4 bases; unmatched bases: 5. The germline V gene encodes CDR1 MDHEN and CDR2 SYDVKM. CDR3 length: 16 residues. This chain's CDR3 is CASSLQTSGIADTQYF. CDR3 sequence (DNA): TGTGCCAGCAGTTTACAGACTAGCGGGATCGCAGATACGCAGTATTTT.

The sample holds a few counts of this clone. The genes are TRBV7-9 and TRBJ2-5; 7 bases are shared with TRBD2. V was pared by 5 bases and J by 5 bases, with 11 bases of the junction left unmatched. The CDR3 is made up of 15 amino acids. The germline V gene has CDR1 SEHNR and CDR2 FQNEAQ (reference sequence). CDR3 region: CASSHIANGGETQYF. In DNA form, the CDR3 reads TGTGCCAGCAGCCACATCGCTAACGGGGGGGAGACCCAGTACTTC.